What follows are 3 T cell receptor beta chains derived from one specimen sequenced in a study of response to subunit inactivated influenza vaccine. TCRdb called the RT-PCR reads again in MiXCR, with one record for every CDR3 protein. The sample has about 830,000 distinct CDR3 sequences, around a sixth seen once. Material: PBMCs from blood, obtained 4 to 6 days after vaccination. The receptors originated from a man aged 50 to 60 who received an inactivated influenza vaccine.

This clonotype has only a few counts. The rearrangement links TRBV7-2 to TRBJ2-5; 8 nucleotides align to TRBD2. Losses at the gene ends were 1 base for V and 5 bases for J; bases not matched to a gene: 3. The germline CDR1 and CDR2 sequences are SGHTA and FQGNSA. The CDR3 loop spans 14 amino acids. CDR3: CASSLEREFETQYF. The CDR3 bases are TGTGCCAGCAGCTTAGAGCGGGAGTTCGAGACCCAGTACTTC.

V gene TRBV12-3 or TRBV12-4 combines with J gene TRBJ1-6, with D possibly TRBD1 on 6 matching bases. With 1 base removed from V and 7 bases from J, the gap between germline ends came to 11 bases. CDR3 length equals 15 residues. The CDR3 protein is CASSLVDSGNSPLHF. The DNA of the CDR3 is TGTGCCAGCAGTTTAGTGGACAGCGGCAATTCACCCCTCCACTTT.

This clonotype was observed a handful of times. The rearrangement links TRBV7-2 to TRBJ2-3, with TRBD2 matching 8 bases. CDR1 SGHTA and CDR2 FQGNSA come from the germline V gene. Unmatched junction bases numbered 8, after V lost 1 base and J lost 5 bases. The CDR3 covers 16 residues. The DNA of the CDR3 is TGTGCCAGCAGCTTAGGCCAGGGACTAGACGTAGATACGCAGTATTTT. It yields the protein CASSLGQGLDVDTQYF. Full variable domain (missing parts from reference TRBV7-2 and TRBJ2-3): GAGVSQSPSNKVTEKGKDVELRCDPISGHTALYWYRQSLGQGLEFLIYFQGNSAPDKSGLPSDRFSAERTGGSVSTLTIQRTQQEDSAVYLCASSLGQGLDVDTQYFGPGTRLTVL.